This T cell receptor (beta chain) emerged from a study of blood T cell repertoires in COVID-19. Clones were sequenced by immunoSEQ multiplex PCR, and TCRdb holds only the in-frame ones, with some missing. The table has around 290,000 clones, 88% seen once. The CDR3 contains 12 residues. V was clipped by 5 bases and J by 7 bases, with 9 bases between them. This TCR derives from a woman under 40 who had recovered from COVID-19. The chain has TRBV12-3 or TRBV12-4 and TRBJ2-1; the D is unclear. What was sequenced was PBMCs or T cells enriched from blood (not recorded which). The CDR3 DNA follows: TGTGCCAGCAGTCCCGGGTCTAATGAGCAGTTCTTC. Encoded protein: CASSPGSNEQFF.